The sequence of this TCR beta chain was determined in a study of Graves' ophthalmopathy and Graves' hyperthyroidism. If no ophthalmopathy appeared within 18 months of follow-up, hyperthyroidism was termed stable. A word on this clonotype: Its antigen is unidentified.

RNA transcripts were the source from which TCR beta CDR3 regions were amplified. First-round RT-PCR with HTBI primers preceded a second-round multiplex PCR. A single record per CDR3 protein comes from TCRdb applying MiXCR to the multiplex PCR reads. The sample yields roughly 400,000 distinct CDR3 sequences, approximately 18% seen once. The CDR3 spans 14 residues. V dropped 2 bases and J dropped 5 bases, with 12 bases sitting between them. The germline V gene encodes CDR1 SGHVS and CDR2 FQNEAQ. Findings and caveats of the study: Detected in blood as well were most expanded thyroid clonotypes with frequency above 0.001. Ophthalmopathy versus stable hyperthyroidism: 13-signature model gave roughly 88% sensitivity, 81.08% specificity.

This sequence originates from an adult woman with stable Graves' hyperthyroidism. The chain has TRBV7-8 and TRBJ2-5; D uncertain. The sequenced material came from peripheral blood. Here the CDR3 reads CASSLISSAETQYF. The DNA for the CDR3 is TGTGCCAGCAGCTTAATAAGTTCCGCGGAGACCCAGTACTTC.